The 27 T cell receptor beta chains presented below share a single source sample, sequenced in a study of blood T cell repertoires in COVID-19. Sequencing was performed with immunoSEQ multiplex PCR; in TCRdb, only in-frame clones are kept and a portion is missing. The sample carries approximately 270,000 clones, more than 75% recorded once. Sequencing input: PBMCs or T cells enriched from blood (not recorded which). These receptors were taken from a man aged 40-49 years who had recovered from COVID-19.

The chain uses TRBV5-6 and TRBJ2-5; D perhaps matches TRBD2 (6 bases). The germline V and J ends were trimmed by 4 bases and 4 bases, with 17 bases remaining between them. Germline CDR1 reads SGHDT; CDR2 reads YYEEEE. This CDR3 has 15 amino acids. The CDR3 DNA is TGTGCCAGCAGCCGGAGGAATTTGGGGGGAGAGACCCAGTACTTC. Encoded protein: CASSRRNLGGETQYF.

The rearrangement joins TRBV30 to TRBJ2-2; D is possibly TRBD1 (6 bases). There are 15 residues in the CDR3. The germline V gene has CDR1 GTSNPN and CDR2 SVGIG (reference sequence). Deletions cut 2 bases from V and 5 bases from J, with 15 bases between. As DNA, the CDR3 is TGTGCCTGGAGTCCCAGGGGTCAGAGGACCGGGGAGCTGTTTTTT. Translation gives CAWSPRGQRTGELFF.

The genes are TRBV7-2 and TRBJ2-2; TRBD2 aligns across 10 bases. CDR3 size: 16 residues. Germline CDR1 is SGHTA and CDR2 is FQGNSA. J lost 5 bases, V lost 0 bases, and 3 bases had no gene match. CDR3 in amino acids: CASSLADSGGTGELFF. The DNA for the CDR3 is TGTGCCAGCAGCTTAGCGGATAGCGGGGGGACCGGGGAGCTGTTTTTT.

The CDR3 loop reads CASSLEPSGNSPLHF. CDR3 coding DNA: TGCGCCAGCAGCTTGGAGCCCAGCGGAAATTCACCCCTCCACTTT. The chain carries TRBV5-1 and TRBJ1-6; D ambiguous. Germline lookup yields CDR1 SGHRS and CDR2 YFSETQ. Trimming took off 0 bases at V and 7 bases at J, with 11 bases between the two ends. This CDR3 spans 15 amino acids. Complete variable domain (other parts from reference TRBV5-1 and TRBJ1-6): KAGVTQTPRYLIKTRGQQVTLSCSPISGHRSVSWYQQTPGQGLQFLFEYFSETQRNKGNFPGRFSGRQFSNSRSEMNVSTLELGDSALYLCASSLEPSGNSPLHFGNGTRLTVT.

The rearrangement uses TRBV30 and TRBJ1-2; a possible D gene is TRBD1 (5 bases). Germline CDR1 is GTSNPN and CDR2 is SVGIG (reference sequence). The CDR3 runs to 13 residues. V lost 0 bases and J 8 bases, leaving 13 bases between the germline ends. Here the CDR3 DNA reads TGTGCCTGGAGTGTATACAGGTTCGGGGGCTACACCTTC. Its protein product is CAWSVYRFGGYTF.

The chain employs TRBV7-9 and TRBJ1-4; D call uncertain. Deletions cut 1 base from V and 8 bases from J, with 11 bases between. CDR1 is SEHNR and CDR2 is FQNEAQ in the germline V gene (reference sequence). The CDR3 runs 14 residues. CDR3 bases: TGTGCCAGCAGCTTAGGAGGGATGGGGGAAAAACTGTTTTTT. Its protein product is CASSLGGMGEKLFF.

As concerns this clone: Other DNA sequences within the sample encode an identical CDR3. This rearrangement joins TRBV2 to TRBJ1-5, with 7 nucleotides matching TRBD1. Germline lookup yields CDR1 SNHLY and CDR2 FYNNEI. Trimming cost V 4 bases and J 2 bases; bases outside gene matches: 5. The CDR3 runs 15 residues. The CDR3 loop is CASSGQGAGNQPQHF. The CDR3 DNA sequence: TGTGCCAGCAGTGGACAGGGTGCCGGCAATCAGCCCCAGCATTTT.

This clone was picked up one time. The chain recombines TRBV28 with TRBJ1-2; D might be TRBD1 (5 bases). V shed 3 bases and J shed 1 base, with 18 bases lying between them. Looked up from germline, CDR1 is MDHEN and CDR2 is SYDVKM. The CDR3 runs to 17 residues. CDR3 sequence: CASSFGSLGLYNYGYTF. DNA for the CDR3: TGTGCCAGCAGTTTCGGTAGTCTGGGGCTCTATAACTATGGCTACACCTTC.

The sample holds one count of this clone. The chain joins TRBV20-1 to TRBJ2-3; D is uncertain. CDR3 length equals 11 residues. Germline values: CDR1 DFQATT, CDR2 SNEGSKA (reference sequence). V gave up 0 bases and J gave up 5 bases, with 3 bases separating them. This CDR3 is CSARDIDTQYF. CDR3 nucleotide sequence: TGCAGTGCTAGAGATATAGATACGCAGTATTTT.

The chain recombines TRBV4-1 with TRBJ2-7; D is unresolved. Germline V gene lookup returns CDR1 MGHRA and CDR2 YSYEKL. The V and J ends lost 4 bases and 3 bases respectively, with 10 bases between them. The CDR3 runs 13 residues. CDR3 loop: CASSLSRIYEQYF. Here the CDR3 DNA reads TGCGCCAGCAGCCTTTCTAGAATCTACGAGCAGTACTTC.

The chain employs TRBV5-1 and TRBJ1-2; 7 bases line up with TRBD1. The trim removed 0 bases at V and 2 bases at J, leaving 10 bases unmatched. This CDR3 has 17 residues. Germline V gene sequence: CDR1 SGHRS, CDR2 YFSETQ. CDR3 protein: CASSLGDSLTSNYGYTF. In nucleotides, the CDR3 is TGCGCCAGCAGCTTGGGGGACAGTCTTACCTCGAACTATGGCTACACCTTC.

The chain employs TRBV11-2 and TRBJ1-1, with TRBD1 matching over 9 bases. The CDR3 loop spans 17 amino acids. J was trimmed by 3 bases and V by 5 bases; bases with no gene match: 13. Germline V gene data show CDR1 as SGHAT and CDR2 as FQNNGV. CDR3 loop: CASSAHPRDRVYTEAFF. For the CDR3, the DNA is TGTGCCAGCAGCGCCCACCCCCGGGACAGGGTATACACTGAAGCTTTCTTT.

The chain employs TRBV7-9 and TRBJ1-4; the D gene is possibly TRBD1 (6 bases). The length of the CDR3 is 15 residues. In germline, CDR1 is SEHNR, CDR2 FQNEAQ (reference sequence). V dropped 1 base and J dropped 7 bases, with 13 bases sitting between them. The CDR3 sequence is CASSLDRTAPEKLFF. The CDR3 DNA reads as TGTGCCAGCAGCTTAGACCGGACAGCGCCTGAAAAACTGTTTTTT. Together with reference TRBV7-9 and TRBJ1-4, the CDR3 gives the full variable domain: DTGVSQNPRHKITKRGQNVTFRCDPISEHNRLYWYRQTLGQGPEFLTYFQNEAQLEKSRLLSDRFSAERPKGSFSTLEIQRTEQGDSAMYLCASSLDRTAPEKLFFGSGTQLSVL.

Regarding this clone: Mismatch with germline at one junction end may stem from a read error. The rearrangement uses TRBV5-6 and TRBJ2-7; possibly TRBD2 for D (6 bases). The CDR3 covers 14 residues. Germline V gene lookup returns CDR1 SGHDT and CDR2 YYEEEE. The CDR3 DNA reads as TGTGCCAGCAGCTTGCCGGGAGCCTCCGACGAGCAGTACTTC. Its translation is CASSLPGASDEQYF.

The chain uses TRBV19 and TRBJ1-1, with TRBD1 matching over 7 bases. Per germline, CDR1 LNHDA and CDR2 SQIVND (reference sequence). Trimming removed 3 bases from V and 7 bases from J; junction bases left unmatched: 5. The length of the CDR3 is 13 residues. The CDR3 nucleotides are TGTGCCAGTAGTATGCTGGGACAGCTTGAAGCTTTCTTT. Its translation is CASSMLGQLEAFF.

This rearrangement joins TRBV6-5 to TRBJ1-2; TRBD1 matches 7 bases. V gave up 6 bases and J gave up 6 bases; unmatched junction bases: 10. Germline V CDR1 and CDR2: MNHEY, SVGAGI. The CDR3 totals 14 residues. The CDR3 nucleotides read TGTGCCAGCAGATCAGGGGGTTCCTGGCATGGCTACACCTTC. Encoded protein: CASRSGGSWHGYTF.

J is TRBJ2-7 and V is TRBV7-2, with 8 positions matching TRBD2. The V and J ends lost 6 bases and 1 base, in that order; junction bases with no gene match: 11. CDR1 and CDR2 (germline): SGHTA, FQGNSA. This CDR3 comprises 16 residues. The CDR3 here is CASSSGGIAGSYEQYF. As DNA, the CDR3 is TGTGCCAGCAGTTCGGGGGGAATAGCGGGGTCCTACGAGCAGTACTTC.

The V and J genes are TRBV30 and TRBJ1-5, with D possibly TRBD1 on 5 matching bases. The CDR3 loop spans 13 amino acids. Per germline, CDR1 GTSNPN and CDR2 SVGIG (reference sequence). Trimming took off 4 bases at V and 7 bases at J, with 14 bases between the two ends. CDR3 DNA: TGTGCCTGGACCCCAGGGTCAGGGCAGCCCCAGCATTTT. Its translation: CAWTPGSGQPQHF.

CDR3 residues: CASSLRLAGLTDTQYF. CDR3 bases: TGTGCCAGCAGCCTGAGACTAGCGGGATTAACAGATACGCAGTATTTT. The chain employs TRBV7-2 and TRBJ2-3; 11 nucleotides match TRBD2. Germline V lookup: CDR1 SGHTA, CDR2 FQGNSA. The CDR3 runs to 16 residues. The J segment lost 3 bases and the V segment lost 5 bases, leaving 7 bases of the junction unmatched.

This clone was recorded only once. The chain combines TRBV5-1 with TRBJ1-1, with 8 bases identical to TRBD1. The CDR3 sequence is 13 residues long. V was clipped by 4 bases and J by 5 bases; unmatched bases: 4. Germline V gene sequence: CDR1 SGHRS, CDR2 YFSETQ. CDR3 coding DNA: TGCGCCAGCAGCCAACAGGGGGGGACTGAAGCTTTCTTT. It translates to CASSQQGGTEAFF.

The chain has TRBV27 and TRBJ2-5; weak D call: TRBD2 (7 bases). V lost 6 bases and J lost 4, with 12 bases in between. The CDR3 is 13 amino acids. Germline V CDR1 and CDR2: MNHEY, SMNVEV (reference sequence). The CDR3 region has the DNA TGTGCCAGCAGACAGGGCGGGGGAGAGACCCAGTACTTC. Translation: CASRQGGGETQYF.

This clone came up once. The chain carries TRBV7-9 and TRBJ2-2; 8 bases fit TRBD1. Unmatched junction bases numbered 11, after V lost 5 bases and J lost 3 bases. From germline, CDR1 is SEHNR and CDR2 FQNEAQ (reference sequence). The CDR3 runs 17 residues. This chain's CDR3 is CASSPPPTGADTGELFF. CDR3 nucleotides: TGTGCCAGCAGCCCACCTCCGACAGGGGCGGACACCGGGGAGCTGTTTTTT.

Only one count was recorded for this clone. V and J are TRBV6-5 and TRBJ1-3; D not certain. Looked up from germline, CDR1 is MNHEY and CDR2 is SVGAGI. The CDR3 covers 14 residues. The V gene lost 0 bases and the J gene lost 7 bases, with 10 bases spanning the gap. As DNA, the CDR3 is TGTGCCAGCAGTTACTCTCAGTATCACAACACCATATATTTT. It yields the protein CASSYSQYHNTIYF.

The chain carries TRBV19 and TRBJ2-7; a possible D gene is TRBD2 (5 bases). The CDR3 has 13 amino acids. With 3 bases removed from V and 3 bases from J, the gap between germline ends came to 9 bases. The germline V gene encodes CDR1 LNHDA and CDR2 SQIVND (reference sequence). CDR3 sequence: CASSIQTSYEQYF. In DNA form, the CDR3 reads TGTGCCAGTAGTATCCAAACTAGCTACGAGCAGTACTTC.

This chain connects TRBV5-1 to TRBJ2-5, with 12 bases lining up with TRBD2. The CDR3 has 16 residues. V lost 0 bases to trimming and J lost 4 bases; unmatched junction nucleotides: 4. Germline V lookup: CDR1 SGHRS, CDR2 YFSETQ. CDR3: CASSLASGGAVETQYF. In nucleotides, the CDR3 is TGCGCCAGCAGCTTGGCTAGCGGGGGGGCCGTAGAGACCCAGTACTTC. Looking up the rest from reference TRBV5-1 and TRBJ2-5 gives the full variable domain: KAGVTQTPRYLIKTRGQQVTLSCSPISGHRSVSWYQQTPGQGLQFLFEYFSETQRNKGNFPGRFSGRQFSNSRSEMNVSTLELGDSALYLCASSLASGGAVETQYFGPGTRLLVL.

This chain joins TRBV4-3 and TRBJ1-2; 9 nucleotides align to TRBD1. V was pared by 1 base and J by 2 bases, with 8 bases of the junction left unmatched. Germline CDR1 LGHNA, CDR2 YSLEER. CDR3 length: 17 amino acids. This chain's CDR3 is CASSQVRRTGENYGYTF. The CDR3 nucleotides read TGCGCCAGCAGCCAAGTTCGGAGGACAGGGGAAAACTATGGCTACACCTTC.

The V call is TRBV10-2, the J call TRBJ2-1, with unresolved D. Per germline, CDR1 WSHSY and CDR2 SAAADI. The V end was cut by 3 bases, the J end by 2 bases, with 11 bases between. The CDR3 has 15 residues. CDR3 coding DNA: TGCGCCAGCAGTGAAGGCGTGGAGACCTACAATGAGCAGTTCTTC. It encodes CASSEGVETYNEQFF.